This TCR beta chain derives from a study of blood T cell repertoires in COVID-19. Overall study: Some COVID-19 samples were acute and others convalescent; all came from the United States, Italy and Spain.

Per germline, CDR1 MNHEY and CDR2 SVGAGI. This CDR3 comprises 13 residues. V lost 4 bases, J lost 7 bases, and 13 bases lay in between. As originally analysed: Reference gene primer amplification gave nucleated cell count estimates. TCRdb's table, derived via immunoSEQ multiplex PCR, lists solely in-frame clones and lacks some. V, J and clone size reflect that table, while D and trimming were determined from the DNA. Of a few hundred thousand clones listed, approximately 85% are singletons. Sequencing was done on a sample of peripheral blood. This chain links TRBV6-5 with TRBJ1-2; D gene uncertain. The receptor comes from a woman in her 50s with acute or convalescent COVID-19. The CDR3 DNA follows: TGTGCCAGCAGTTCGTCCGGACTGGTTGGCTACACCTTC. This codes for CASSSSGLVGYTF.